This T cell receptor beta chain was captured by sequencing in a study of blood T cell repertoires in COVID-19. About the study: Acute and convalescent COVID-19 samples came from the United States, Italy and Spain. Sources were T cells, B-cell-depleted T cells, or PBMCs; the material itself was cDNA or gDNA.

Looked up from germline, CDR1 is MNHEY and CDR2 is SVGAGI. Trimming shortened V by 2 bases and J by 9 bases, and 12 bases separated the two germline ends. This CDR3 spans 13 amino acids. In the source study's methods: How many nucleated cells were present was estimated from reference gene primer amplification. Only in-frame clones appear in the TCRdb table, and some are missing; sequencing was by immunoSEQ multiplex PCR. V and J calls and clone size are copied from that table; D and trimming were computed from the DNA. The sample yields about 140,000 clones, 75% to 90% seen once. Sequencing was performed on peripheral blood. The sequence derives from a woman aged 80 or older with acute or convalescent COVID-19. The chain combines TRBV6-5 with TRBJ2-3; weak D call: TRBD2 (6 bases). The CDR3 reads CASSYDGTETQYF. The CDR3, as DNA: TGTGCCAGCAGTTACGACGGGACTGAGACGCAGTATTTT.